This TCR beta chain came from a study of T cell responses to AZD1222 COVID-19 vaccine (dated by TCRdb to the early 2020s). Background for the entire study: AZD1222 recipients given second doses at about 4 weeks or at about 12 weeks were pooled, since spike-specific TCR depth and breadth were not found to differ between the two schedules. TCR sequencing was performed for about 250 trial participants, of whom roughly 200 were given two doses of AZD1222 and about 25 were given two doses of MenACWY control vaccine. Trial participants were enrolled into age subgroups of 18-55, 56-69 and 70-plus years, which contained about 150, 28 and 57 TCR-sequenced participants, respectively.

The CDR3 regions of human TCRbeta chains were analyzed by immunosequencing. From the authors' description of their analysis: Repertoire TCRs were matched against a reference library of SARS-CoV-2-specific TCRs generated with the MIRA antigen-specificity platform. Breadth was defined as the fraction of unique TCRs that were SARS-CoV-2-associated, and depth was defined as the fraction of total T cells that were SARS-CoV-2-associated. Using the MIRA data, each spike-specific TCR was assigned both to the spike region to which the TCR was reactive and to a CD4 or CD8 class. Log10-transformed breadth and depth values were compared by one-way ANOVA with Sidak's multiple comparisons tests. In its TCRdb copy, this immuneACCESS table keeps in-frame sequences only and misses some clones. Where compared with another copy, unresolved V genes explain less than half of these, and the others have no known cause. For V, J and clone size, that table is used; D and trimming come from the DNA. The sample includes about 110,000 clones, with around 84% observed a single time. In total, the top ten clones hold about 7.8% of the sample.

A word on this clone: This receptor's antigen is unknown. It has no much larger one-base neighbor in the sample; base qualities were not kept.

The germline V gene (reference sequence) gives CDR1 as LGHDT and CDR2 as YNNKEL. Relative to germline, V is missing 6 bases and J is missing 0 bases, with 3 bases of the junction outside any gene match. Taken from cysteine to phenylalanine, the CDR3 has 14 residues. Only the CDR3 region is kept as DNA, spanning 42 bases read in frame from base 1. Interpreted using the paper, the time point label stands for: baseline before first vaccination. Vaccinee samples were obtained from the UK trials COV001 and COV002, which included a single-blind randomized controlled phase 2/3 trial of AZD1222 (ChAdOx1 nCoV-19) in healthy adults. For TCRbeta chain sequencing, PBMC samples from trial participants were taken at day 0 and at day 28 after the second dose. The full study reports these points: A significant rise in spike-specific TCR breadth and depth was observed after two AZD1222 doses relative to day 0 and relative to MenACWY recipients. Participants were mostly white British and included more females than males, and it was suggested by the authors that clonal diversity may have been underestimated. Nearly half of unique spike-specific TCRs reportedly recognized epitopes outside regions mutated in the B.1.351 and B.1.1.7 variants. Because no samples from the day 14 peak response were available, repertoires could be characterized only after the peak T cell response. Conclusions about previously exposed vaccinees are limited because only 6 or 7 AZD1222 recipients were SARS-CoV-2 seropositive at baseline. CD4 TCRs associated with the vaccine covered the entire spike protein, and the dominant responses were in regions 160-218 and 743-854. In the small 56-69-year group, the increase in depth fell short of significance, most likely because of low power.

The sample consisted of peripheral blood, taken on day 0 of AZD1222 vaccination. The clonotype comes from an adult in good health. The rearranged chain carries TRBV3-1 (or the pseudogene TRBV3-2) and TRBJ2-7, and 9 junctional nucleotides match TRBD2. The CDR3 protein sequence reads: CASSLSGGSYEQYF. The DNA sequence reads TGTGCCAGCAGTCTTAGCGGGGGCTCCTACGAGCAGTACTTC.